One sample yielded the 27 T cell receptor beta chains listed below, sequenced in a study of blood T cells in healthy people across ages. The authors ran a second PCR of roughly 7 to 11 cycles using a sample-barcoded 5' primer and a J-beta primer mix. TCRdb passed the 5' RACE reads through MiXCR, listing each CDR3 protein once. The table has 720,000 or so distinct CDR3 sequences, less than 45% seen once. Sample: blood. Receptor source: a man aged 80 or over in good health.

This clonotype was counted many times. The chain combines TRBV7-2 with TRBJ1-4; the D gene is possibly TRBD1 (5 bases). The CDR3 length is 15 residues. Between the trimmed V and J ends, which lost 5 bases and 1 base, there was a span of 11 bases. Germline assignment: CDR1 SGHTA and CDR2 FQGNSA. CDR3 in DNA: TGTGCCAGCAGCCAGGGCGGTCGAACTAATGAAAAACTGTTTTTT. It is translated as CASSQGGRTNEKLFF.

This clonotype was seen a few times. The gene calls are TRBV7-3 and TRBJ1-1, with a weak D call TRBD1 (5 bases). CDR3 length: 15 amino acids. CDR1 and CDR2 from the germline V gene are SGHTA and FQGTGA. V lost 5 bases and J lost 4, with 17 bases in between. CDR3: CASSEKGPIPTEAFF. The CDR3 DNA reads TGTGCCAGCAGCGAAAAGGGGCCGATCCCCACTGAAGCTTTCTTT.

With respect to this clonotype: Germline is not matched at one junction end, which may reflect a read error. J is TRBJ2-1 and V is TRBV11-2; D is undetermined. The CDR3 consists of 13 residues. Germline V gives CDR1 SGHAT, CDR2 FQNNGV. The CDR3 here is CASSVDSMNEQFF. For the CDR3, the DNA is TGTGCCAGCAGCGTAGATTCCATGAATGAGCAGTTCTTC.

V usage is TRBV5-4 and J usage is TRBJ2-1, with D possibly TRBD1 on 6 matching bases. The CDR3 totals 14 residues. CDR1 and CDR2 from the germline V gene are SGHNT and YYREEE (reference sequence). V was clipped by 0 bases and J by 9 bases, with 13 bases between them. The CDR3 loop is CASSLDRAWGEQFF. The CDR3 coding sequence is TGTGCCAGCAGCTTGGACAGGGCCTGGGGTGAGCAGTTCTTC.

The rearrangement joins TRBV7-2 to TRBJ2-7; D might be TRBD2 (5 bases). The J call may be wrong; the DNA end is better matched by TRBJ2-5. Germline loops: CDR1 SGHTA, CDR2 FQGNSA. There are 14 residues in the CDR3. CDR3 loop: CASTRRRLMETQYF. The CDR3 coding sequence is TGTGCCAGCACTCGTCGGAGGTTAATGGAGACCCAGTACTTC.

This clonotype turned up a few times. The genes are TRBV4-2 and TRBJ2-3, with 10 bases identical to TRBD2. CDR1 and CDR2 from the germline V gene are LGHNA and YNFKEQ. The J segment lost 3 bases and the V segment lost 0 bases, leaving 6 bases of the junction unmatched. CDR3 size: 17 residues. CDR3 protein: CASSQDLGTSVTDTQYF. CDR3 in DNA: TGTGCCAGCAGCCAAGACCTCGGGACTAGCGTGACAGATACGCAGTATTTT.

The rearrangement uses TRBV7-2 and TRBJ1-2, with 11 positions matching TRBD1. J was trimmed by 8 bases and V by 5 bases; bases with no gene match: 7. CDR3 length: 14 amino acids. Germline CDR1 is SGHTA and CDR2 is FQGNSA. CDR3 residues: CASSTRTGGNGYTF. CDR3 sequence (DNA): TGTGCCAGCAGCACACGGACAGGGGGCAACGGCTACACCTTC.

Ten or more counts support this clonotype. CDR3 sequence reads: CASSQAQGLETQYF. In nucleotides, the CDR3 is TGTGCCAGCAGCCAAGCACAGGGTCTTGAGACCCAGTACTTC. V and J are TRBV4-2 and TRBJ2-5; the D gene is possibly TRBD1 (6 bases). Trimming took off 1 base at V and 5 bases at J, with 11 bases between the two ends. Germline V gene lookup returns CDR1 LGHNA and CDR2 YNFKEQ. This CDR3 comprises 14 residues.

The chain couples TRBV25-1 to TRBJ2-3; D is possibly TRBD1 or TRBD2 (5 bases each). The CDR3 totals 16 residues. V gave up 5 bases and J gave up 0 bases, with 15 bases separating them. Germline assignment: CDR1 MGHDK and CDR2 SYGVNS. The CDR3: CASSSSGTASTDTQYF. The CDR3 nucleotides are TGTGCCAGCAGTTCTTCCGGGACGGCAAGCACAGATACGCAGTATTTT.

This clonotype occurred many times. The CDR3 bases are TGTGCCAGCAAGTCGGGACTAGCGGGGAAATTGGGAGAGCAGTACTTC. It codes for CASKSGLAGKLGEQYF. The chain uses TRBV2 and TRBJ2-4; TRBD2 matches 13 bases. The CDR3 is made up of 16 amino acids. The J segment lost 13 bases and the V segment lost 7 bases, leaving 16 bases of the junction unmatched. Germline V gene sequence: CDR1 SNHLY, CDR2 FYNNEI.

The V gene is TRBV4-3, the J gene TRBJ2-3; tentative D call: TRBD2 (5 bases). V was pared by 4 bases and J by 2 bases, with 19 bases between. The germline V gene has CDR1 LGHNA and CDR2 YSLEER. There are 17 residues in the CDR3. The DNA for the CDR3 is TGCGCCAGCAGCCCTCCCCCGGCTAGCAGACACACAGATACGCAGTATTTT. Amino acids: CASSPPPASRHTDTQYF.

The V and J genes are TRBV10-3 and TRBJ1-1, with D uncertain. Germline CDR1 ENHRY, CDR2 SYGVKD. V gave up 0 bases and J gave up 5 bases, with 10 bases separating them. The CDR3 loop spans 14 amino acids. The CDR3 spells CAISESFTGTEAFF. For the CDR3, the DNA is TGTGCCATCAGTGAGTCTTTCACCGGAACTGAAGCTTTCTTT.

Worth noting for this clonotype: The junction differs from germline at one of its ends, possibly a read error. CDR3 sequence reads: CVSSLTPTGGGEAFF. In nucleotides, the CDR3 is TGCGTCAGCAGCTTGACCCCGACGGGAGGGGGTGAAGCTTTCTTT. J is TRBJ1-1 and V is TRBV5-1, with a tentative D call TRBD1 (6 bases). Germline lookup yields CDR1 SGHRS and CDR2 YFSETQ. The CDR3 has 15 amino acids.

This chain uses TRBV3-1 with TRBJ2-5, with 9 bases aligning to TRBD2. The DNA end is a closer match to TRBJ2-7, so the J assignment may be wrong. The germline V gene has CDR1 LGHDT and CDR2 YNNKEL (reference sequence). This CDR3 comprises 19 residues. The DNA of the CDR3 is TGTGCCAGCAGCCAGAGAGGCCAGGGATATGGACTAGCGATCGACGAGCAGTACTTC. It is translated as CASSQRGQGYGLAIDEQYF.

The chain couples TRBV2 to TRBJ2-5, with TRBD1 identical over 10 bases. Germline trimming cut 10 bases from V and 5 bases from J; bases unmatched to any gene: 13. Germline CDR1 and CDR2: SNHLY and FYNNEI. The CDR3 loop spans 15 amino acids. CDR3 DNA sequence: TGTGCCACCCAGCAAAGGACAGGGGGTGGGGAGACCCAGTACTTC. The encoded protein is CATQQRTGGGETQYF.

A remark on this clonotype: The germline gene is not matched at one end of the junction; a read error may be the cause. This chain joins TRBV9 and TRBJ2-3, with no clear D. Germline V gives CDR1 SGDLS, CDR2 YYNGEE. The CDR3 has 15 amino acids. CDR3 in DNA: TGTGCCAGCAGCGTAGAAGAGCTTCGCACAGATACGCGGTATTTT. Translation gives CASSVEELRTDTRYF.

This sequence joins TRBV18 and TRBJ2-3; 7 nucleotides align to TRBD1. The J segment lost 2 bases and the V segment lost 1 base, leaving 9 bases of the junction unmatched. This CDR3 has 17 residues. Per the germline V gene, CDR1 is KGHSH and CDR2 is LQKENI. This CDR3 reads CASSPQMGRGITDTQYF. CDR3 in DNA: TGTGCCAGCTCACCACAAATGGGCAGGGGGATCACAGATACGCAGTATTTT. The full variable domain, in which reference TRBV18 and TRBJ2-3 provide the parts outside the CDR3, is NAGVMQNPRHLVRRRGQEARLRCSPMKGHSHVYWYRQLPEEGLKFMVYLQKENIIDESGMPKERFSAEFPKEGPSILRIQQVVRGDSAAYFCASSPQMGRGITDTQYFGPGTRLTVL.

J is TRBJ2-5 and V is TRBV5-8; unclear D gene. Trimming shortened V by 4 bases and J by 1 base, and 8 bases separated the two germline ends. The CDR3 consists of 13 residues. CDR1 and CDR2 (germline): SGHTS, YDEGEE. The DNA of the CDR3 is TGTGCCAGCAGCGGGGTGTTCCAAGAGACCCAGTACTTC. It is translated as CASSGVFQETQYF.

The chain is built from TRBV28 and TRBJ2-6; D possibly corresponds to TRBD2 (5 bases). The CDR3 has 13 amino acids. Germline values: CDR1 MDHEN, CDR2 SYDVKM. Trimming removed 6 bases from V and 4 bases from J, with 7 bases in between. CDR3 loop: CASSSGGANVLTF. CDR3 nucleotide sequence: TGTGCCAGCAGCTCGGGGGGGGCCAACGTCCTGACTTTC.

This clonotype was counted between two and nine times. A read error is possible here, since a much larger clone lies one base away. V usage is TRBV6-1 and J usage is TRBJ2-7; D call uncertain. The CDR3 loop spans 11 amino acids. Germline V gene data show CDR1 as MNHNS and CDR2 as SASEGT. The ends were cut back, 2 bases at V and 4 bases at J, with 3 bases in the middle. The CDR3 is CASSEMYEQYF. CDR3 sequence (DNA): TGTGCCAGCAGTGAAATGTACGAGCAGTACTTC.

This clonotype was picked up many times. The gene calls are TRBV29-1 and TRBJ2-3; D is unresolved. Trimming removed 2 bases at V and 4 bases at J, with 13 bases between. The CDR3 runs 14 residues. Germline values: CDR1 SQVTM, CDR2 ANQGSEA. The DNA of the CDR3 is TGCAGCGTTGAATGGCAGCGCCATGCAGATACGCAGTATTTT. Translating gives CSVEWQRHADTQYF.

This clonotype was counted a few times. V is TRBV7-2 and J is TRBJ2-7, with D unclear. This CDR3 is 14 amino acids long. The ends were cut back, 5 bases at V and 1 base at J, with 12 bases in the middle. In germline, CDR1 is SGHTA, CDR2 FQGNSA. The CDR3 sequence is CASSPEILSYEQYF. The CDR3 DNA follows: TGTGCCAGCAGCCCGGAAATCCTTTCCTACGAGCAGTACTTC.

J is TRBJ2-7 and V is TRBV10-3; D is unresolved. V lost 6 bases and J 6 bases, leaving 0 bases between the germline ends. This CDR3 spans 8 amino acids. The germline CDR1 and CDR2 sequences are ENHRY and SYGVKD. CDR3 residues: CAISEQYF. The CDR3 nucleotides read TGTGCCATCAGCGAGCAGTACTTC.

The chain recombines TRBV6-6 with TRBJ2-3; TRBD1 is a possible D gene (5 bases). Germline V gene data show CDR1 as MNHNY and CDR2 as SVGAGI (reference sequence). The CDR3 spans 15 residues. Deletions cut 1 base from V and 2 bases from J, with 10 bases between. For the CDR3, the DNA is TGTGCCAGCAGTTACTTGCAGGGATCCACAGATACGCAGTATTTT. Translated: CASSYLQGSTDTQYF.

This chain uses TRBV6-5 with TRBJ2-7; the match to TRBD1 covers 10 bases. The length of the CDR3 is 15 residues. The junction had 9 bases not matched to a gene; V was cut back by 6 bases and J by 4 bases. CDR1 MNHEY and CDR2 SVGAGI come from the germline V gene. The CDR3 protein is CASRPDRGRGYEQYF. The CDR3 coding sequence is TGTGCCAGCAGACCCGACAGGGGGCGAGGGTACGAGCAGTACTTC.

This chain connects TRBV27 to TRBJ1-2; D is unresolved. The CDR3 is 13 residues long. Trimming pared 5 bases from V and 8 bases from J, leaving 15 bases between. The germline V gene has CDR1 MNHEY and CDR2 SMNVEV (reference sequence). Here the CDR3 DNA reads TGTGCCAGCAGTGAGGCCGGGAGGCAGGGCTACACCTTC. It translates to CASSEAGRQGYTF.

The rearrangement joins TRBV4-3 to TRBJ1-3; 8 positions agree with TRBD1. V lost 1 base and J lost 0; bases outside the gene matches: 8. The CDR3 has 18 residues. CDR1 and CDR2 from the germline V gene are LGHNA and YSLEER. The CDR3 protein is CASSQVGQGASSGNTIYF. The CDR3 region has the DNA TGCGCCAGCAGCCAAGTCGGACAGGGCGCTTCCTCTGGAAACACCATATATTTT.